The 16 T cell receptor beta chains in this list originate from one sample, sequenced in a study of somatic mutations in cytotoxic T cells in rheumatoid arthritis. Using immunoSEQ multiplex PCR, the repertoire was profiled, and TCRdb retains in-frame clones only, with some absent. The data hold fewer than 14,000 clones, with around 79% observed a single time. Sequenced: CD8+ T cells sorted from blood. The receptor source for this set is an adult with rheumatoid arthritis.

This chain joins TRBV28 and TRBJ2-3; 8 bases map to TRBD2. The CDR3 sequence is 16 residues long. In germline, CDR1 is MDHEN, CDR2 SYDVKM. The V gene end was trimmed by 7 bases and the J gene end by 3 bases; junction bases not matched to a gene: 12. The CDR3, as DNA: TGTGCCAGCACCCCGGGGGGGCAGTATAGGACAGATACGCAGTATTTT. This codes for CASTPGGQYRTDTQYF.

The chain joins TRBV2 to TRBJ2-1; maybe TRBD2 (5 bases). Germline V gene data show CDR1 as SNHLY and CDR2 as FYNNEI. V gave up 5 bases and J gave up 7 bases, with 12 bases separating them. The CDR3 runs 13 residues. The CDR3 DNA reads TGTGCCAGCAGTTTCGGACCGGGGAATGAGCAGTTCTTC. As protein: CASSFGPGNEQFF.

The chain recombines TRBV7-9 with TRBJ2-1, with a possible D match to TRBD2 (6 bases). The CDR3 is made up of 14 amino acids. V dropped 5 bases and J dropped 4 bases, with 12 bases sitting between them. Germline loops: CDR1 SEHNR, CDR2 FQNEAQ (reference sequence). CDR3 sequence reads: CASSDRDLYNEQFF. In nucleotides, the CDR3 is TGTGCCAGCAGCGACCGGGACTTATACAATGAGCAGTTCTTC.

This chain links TRBV15 with TRBJ2-3, with D perhaps matching TRBD2 (6 bases). The CDR3 sequence is 14 residues long. Germline V gives CDR1 LNHNV, CDR2 YYDKDF (reference sequence). V was pared by 1 base and J by 5 bases, with 10 bases between. For the CDR3, the DNA is TGTGCCACCAGCAGAGGGGACTCCCGAGATACGCAGTATTTT. Encoded protein: CATSRGDSRDTQYF.

The chain uses TRBV2 and TRBJ2-1; tentative D call: TRBD2 (5 bases). Germline V gene data show CDR1 as SNHLY and CDR2 as FYNNEI. The CDR3 covers 16 residues. Trimming removed 10 bases from V and 4 bases from J, with 23 bases in between. The CDR3 DNA reads TGTGCCACCGTACATGAGGGCGGAGTTTTATACAATGAGCAGTTCTTC. This gives the protein CATVHEGGVLYNEQFF. Full variable domain (outside the CDR3, taken from reference TRBV2 and TRBJ2-1): EPEVTQTPSHQVTQMGQEVILRCVPISNHLYFYWYRQILGQKVEFLVSFYNNEISEKSEIFDDQFSVERPDGSNFTLKIRSTKLEDSAMYFCATVHEGGVLYNEQFFGPGTRLTVL.

The CDR3 nucleotides are TGTGCCAGCAGCCTCCCCCTTAGCGGGGGAGGAGAGAAACTTAATGAGCAGTTCTTC. This translates into CASSLPLSGGGEKLNEQFF. The V gene is TRBV7-2, the J gene TRBJ2-1; 9 positions agree with TRBD2. In germline, CDR1 is SGHTA, CDR2 FQGNSA. V trimming: 5 bases; J trimming: 7 bases; junction bases outside the gene matches: 21. The CDR3 length is 19 residues.

The J gene is TRBJ1-1, the V gene TRBV2; tentative D call: TRBD1 (5 bases). Germline loops: CDR1 SNHLY, CDR2 FYNNEI. The germline V and J ends were trimmed by 6 bases and 0 bases, with 14 bases remaining between them. There are 15 residues in the CDR3. CDR3 residues: CASRPSAGLNTEAFF. CDR3 bases: TGTGCCAGCAGACCCAGTGCAGGGCTGAACACTGAAGCTTTCTTT.

The chain carries TRBV28 and TRBJ1-1; no definite D call. Germline CDR1 MDHEN, CDR2 SYDVKM. The CDR3 covers 13 residues. The V end was cut by 7 bases, the J end by 4 bases, with 13 bases between. CDR3: CASTYLTVTEAFF. The CDR3 region has the DNA TGTGCCAGCACTTATCTGACCGTCACTGAAGCTTTCTTT.

CDR3 nucleotide sequence: TGTGCCAGCAGCAGCAACCCTCGTGCAGGGGCAAACACTGAAGCTTTCTTT. Amino acid sequence: CASSSNPRAGANTEAFF. V is TRBV27 and J is TRBJ1-1; possible D gene TRBD1, 6 bases. Germline CDR1 and CDR2: MNHEY and SMNVEV (reference sequence). Trimming cost V 6 bases and J 2 bases, with 22 bases left between them. This CDR3 comprises 17 residues.

This clone has a handful of counts. This sequence joins TRBV7-2 and TRBJ1-5; D uncertain. Germline CDR1 reads SGHTA; CDR2 reads FQGNSA. The length of the CDR3 is 13 residues. The germline V and J ends were trimmed by 2 bases and 4 bases, with 6 bases remaining between them. The CDR3 reads CASSLNINQPQHF. CDR3 coding DNA: TGTGCCAGCAGCTTAAACATTAATCAGCCCCAGCATTTT.

The V gene is TRBV29-1, the J gene TRBJ1-2; a possible D gene is TRBD1 (6 bases). Germline assignment: CDR1 SQVTM and CDR2 ANQGSEA. The V end was cut by 4 bases, the J end by 3 bases, with 9 bases between. The CDR3 is made up of 12 amino acids. CDR3 coding DNA: TGCAGCGTTGCACAGGGTGACTATGGCTACACCTTC. Translating gives CSVAQGDYGYTF.

The rearrangement joins TRBV14 to TRBJ1-2; 9 nucleotides match TRBD1. The J segment lost 7 bases and the V segment lost 8 bases, leaving 17 bases of the junction unmatched. CDR3 size: 16 residues. Germline CDR1 reads SGHDN; CDR2 reads FVKESK. This CDR3 reads CASGLPQGASDSGYTF. The DNA of the CDR3 is TGTGCCAGCGGTCTCCCACAGGGGGCATCAGATTCTGGCTACACCTTC.

As DNA, the CDR3 is TGTGCCAGCAGTTCCTATCCGGGACAGCGGTCTTACGAGCAGTACTTC. Protein product: CASSSYPGQRSYEQYF. V gene TRBV27 combines with J gene TRBJ2-7; 7 nucleotides match TRBD1. The V segment lost 4 bases and the J segment 4 bases; nucleotides outside the gene matches: 13. The CDR3 totals 16 residues. CDR1 and CDR2 from the germline V gene are MNHEY and SMNVEV (reference sequence).

The chain has TRBV28 and TRBJ2-7; TRBD1 matches at 7 bases. CDR1 and CDR2 from the germline V gene are MDHEN and SYDVKM. V shed 3 bases, J shed 2 bases, and the junction held 10 bases outside the gene matches. The CDR3 totals 16 residues. The CDR3 coding sequence is TGTGCCAGCAGTTTGCTTACAGGGGCCGAAGCCTACGAGCAGTACTTC. It encodes CASSLLTGAEAYEQYF.

This chain uses TRBV13 with TRBJ2-3; D not resolved. This CDR3 comprises 13 residues. The ends were cut back, 3 bases at V and 2 bases at J, with 6 bases in the middle. CDR1 is PRHDT and CDR2 is FYEKMQ in the germline V gene (reference sequence). The CDR3 DNA reads TGTGCCAGCAGCTTGGAATCCACAGATACGCAGTATTTT. Amino acids: CASSLESTDTQYF.

This rearrangement joins TRBV7-9 to TRBJ2-7; unclear D gene. The germline CDR1 and CDR2 sequences are SEHNR and FQNEAQ (reference sequence). The CDR3 contains 13 residues. V lost 1 base to trimming and J lost 5 bases, with 9 bases between them. Here the CDR3 reads CASSLGGVDEQYF. CDR3 bases: TGTGCCAGCAGCTTAGGTGGCGTCGACGAGCAGTACTTC.